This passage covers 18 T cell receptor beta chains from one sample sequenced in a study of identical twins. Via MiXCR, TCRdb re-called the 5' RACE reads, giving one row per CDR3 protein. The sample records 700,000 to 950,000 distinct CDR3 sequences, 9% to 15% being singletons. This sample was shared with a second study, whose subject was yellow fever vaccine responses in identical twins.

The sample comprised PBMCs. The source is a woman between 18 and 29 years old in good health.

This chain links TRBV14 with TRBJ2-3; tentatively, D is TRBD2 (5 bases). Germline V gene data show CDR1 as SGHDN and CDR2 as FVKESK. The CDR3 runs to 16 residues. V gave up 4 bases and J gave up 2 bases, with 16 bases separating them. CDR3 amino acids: CASSPRLGGYTDTQYF. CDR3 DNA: TGTGCCAGCAGCCCCCGCCTTGGCGGGTACACAGATACGCAGTATTTT.

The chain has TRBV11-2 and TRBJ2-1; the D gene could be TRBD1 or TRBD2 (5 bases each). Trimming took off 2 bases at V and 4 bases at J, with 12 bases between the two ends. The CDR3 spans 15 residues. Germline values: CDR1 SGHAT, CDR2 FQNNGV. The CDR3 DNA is TGTGCCAGCAGCTTATCCGGGACCCTATACAATGAGCAGTTCTTC. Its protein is CASSLSGTLYNEQFF.

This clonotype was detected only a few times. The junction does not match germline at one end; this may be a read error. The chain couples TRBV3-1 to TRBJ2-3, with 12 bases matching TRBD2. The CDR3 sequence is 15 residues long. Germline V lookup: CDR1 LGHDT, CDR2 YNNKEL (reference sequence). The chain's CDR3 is CASTSTSGSKDTQYF. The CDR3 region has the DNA TGTGCCAGCACCTCGACTAGCGGGAGCAAAGATACGCAGTATTTT.

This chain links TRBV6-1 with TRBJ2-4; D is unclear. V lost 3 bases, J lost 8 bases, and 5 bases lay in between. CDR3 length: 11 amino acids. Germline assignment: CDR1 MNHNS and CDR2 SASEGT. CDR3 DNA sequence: TGTGCCAGCAGTGAGCTGGACATTCAGTACTTC. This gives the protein CASSELDIQYF.

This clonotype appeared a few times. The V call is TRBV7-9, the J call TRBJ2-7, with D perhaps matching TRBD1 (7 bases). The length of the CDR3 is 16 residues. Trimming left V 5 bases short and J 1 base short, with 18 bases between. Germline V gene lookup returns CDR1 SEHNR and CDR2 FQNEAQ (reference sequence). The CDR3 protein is CASSPPPGGPSYEQYV. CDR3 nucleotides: TGTGCCAGCAGCCCTCCCCCAGGGGGGCCTTCCTACGAGCAGTACGTC.

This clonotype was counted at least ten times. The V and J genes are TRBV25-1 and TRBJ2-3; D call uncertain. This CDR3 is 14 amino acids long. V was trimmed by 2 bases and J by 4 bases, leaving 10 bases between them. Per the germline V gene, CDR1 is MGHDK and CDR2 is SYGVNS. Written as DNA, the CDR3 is TGTGCCAGCAGTGAAGCCCCCAAGCCAGATACGCAGTATTTT. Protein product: CASSEAPKPDTQYF.

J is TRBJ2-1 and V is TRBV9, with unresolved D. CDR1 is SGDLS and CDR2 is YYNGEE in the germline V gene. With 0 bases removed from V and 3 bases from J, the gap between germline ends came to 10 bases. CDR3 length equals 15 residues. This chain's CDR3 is CASSVGSPGYNEQFF. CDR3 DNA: TGTGCCAGCAGCGTAGGAAGTCCAGGCTACAATGAGCAGTTCTTC. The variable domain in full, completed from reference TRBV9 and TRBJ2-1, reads DSGVTQTPKHLITATGQRVTLRCSPRSGDLSVYWYQQSLDQGLQFLIQYYNGEERAKGNILERFSAQQFPDLHSELNLSSLELGDSALYFCASSVGSPGYNEQFFGPGTRLTVL.

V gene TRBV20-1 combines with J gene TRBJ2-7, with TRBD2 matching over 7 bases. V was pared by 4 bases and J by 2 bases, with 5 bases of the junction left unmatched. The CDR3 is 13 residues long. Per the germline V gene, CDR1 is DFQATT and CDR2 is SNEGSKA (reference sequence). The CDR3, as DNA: TGCAGTGCTATGCGGGAGATGCCCTACGAGCAGTACTTC. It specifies CSAMREMPYEQYF.

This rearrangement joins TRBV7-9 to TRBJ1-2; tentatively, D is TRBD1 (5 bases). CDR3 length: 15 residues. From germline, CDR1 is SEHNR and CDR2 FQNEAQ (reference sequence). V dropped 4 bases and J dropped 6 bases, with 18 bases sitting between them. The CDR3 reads CASSSTPQGDHGYTF. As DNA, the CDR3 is TGTGCCAGCAGCTCCACGCCCCAGGGCGACCATGGCTACACCTTC.

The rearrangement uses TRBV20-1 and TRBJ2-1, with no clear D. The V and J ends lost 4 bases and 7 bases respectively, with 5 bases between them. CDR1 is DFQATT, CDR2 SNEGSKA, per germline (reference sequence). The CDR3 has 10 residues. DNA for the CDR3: TGCAGTGCTATAGGAAATGAGCAGTTCTTC. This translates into CSAIGNEQFF.

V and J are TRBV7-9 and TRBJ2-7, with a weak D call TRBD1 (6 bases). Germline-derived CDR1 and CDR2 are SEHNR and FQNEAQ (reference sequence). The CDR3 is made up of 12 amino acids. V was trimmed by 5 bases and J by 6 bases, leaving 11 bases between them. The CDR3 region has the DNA TGTGCCAGCAGCGAAATAGGGGGCGAGCAGTACGTC. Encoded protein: CASSEIGGEQYV.

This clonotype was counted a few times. CDR3 coding DNA: TGTGCCAGCAGTTTGGGCAGGGGGCGTTCCTATGGCTACACCTTC. Translation: CASSLGRGRSYGYTF. The rearrangement links TRBV12-3 or TRBV12-4 to TRBJ1-2; TRBD1 matches at 8 bases. The CDR3 spans 15 residues. J was trimmed by 4 bases and V by 3 bases; bases with no gene match: 7.

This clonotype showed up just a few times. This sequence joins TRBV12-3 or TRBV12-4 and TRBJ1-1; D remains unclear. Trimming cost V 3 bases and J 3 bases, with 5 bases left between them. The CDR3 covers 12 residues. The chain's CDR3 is CASSFSHTEAFF. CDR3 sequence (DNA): TGTGCCAGCAGTTTTTCCCACACTGAAGCTTTCTTT.

CDR3 sequence reads: CASTSVLLYGYTF. The CDR3 nucleotides read TGTGCCAGCACCTCGGTGCTCTTGTATGGCTACACCTTC. The chain links TRBV12-3 or TRBV12-4 to TRBJ1-2, with D unresolved. V lost 7 bases and J lost 5, with 14 bases in between. The CDR3 has 13 residues.

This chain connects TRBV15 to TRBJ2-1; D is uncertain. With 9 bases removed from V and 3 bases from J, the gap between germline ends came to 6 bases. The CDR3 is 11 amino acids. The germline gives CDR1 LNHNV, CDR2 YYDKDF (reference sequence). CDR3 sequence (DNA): TGTGCCACTACTAACTACAATGAGCAGTTCTTC. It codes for CATTNYNEQFF.

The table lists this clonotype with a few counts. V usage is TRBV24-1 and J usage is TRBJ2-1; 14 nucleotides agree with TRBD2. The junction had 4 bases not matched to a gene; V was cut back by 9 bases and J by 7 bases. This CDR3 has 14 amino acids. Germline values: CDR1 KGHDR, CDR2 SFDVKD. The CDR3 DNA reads TGTGCCACCGCCCGGACTAGCGGGAGGAATGAGCAGTTCTTC. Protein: CATARTSGRNEQFF.

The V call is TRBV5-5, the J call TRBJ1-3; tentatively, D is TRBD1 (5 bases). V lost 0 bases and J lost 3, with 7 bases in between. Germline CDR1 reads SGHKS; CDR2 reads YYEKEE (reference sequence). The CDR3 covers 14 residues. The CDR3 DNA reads TGTGCCAGCAGCTTGGGGACATATGGAAACACCATATATTTT. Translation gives CASSLGTYGNTIYF.

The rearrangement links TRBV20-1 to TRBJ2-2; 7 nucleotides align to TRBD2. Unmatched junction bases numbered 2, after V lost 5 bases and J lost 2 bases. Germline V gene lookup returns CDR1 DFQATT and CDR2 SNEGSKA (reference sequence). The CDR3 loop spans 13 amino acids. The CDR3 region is CSAGTTNTGELFF. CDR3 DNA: TGCAGTGCTGGGACTACCAACACCGGGGAGCTGTTTTTT.